Each of the 17 T cell receptor beta chains below was sequenced from the same sample in a study of blood T cells in healthy people across ages. A sample-barcoded 5' primer and a J-beta primer mix were used in a second PCR of roughly 6 to 11 cycles. TCRdb reprocessed the 5' RACE reads with MiXCR, giving one entry per CDR3 protein. The table records approximately 940,000 distinct CDR3 sequences, roughly 43% of them present only once. Sequencing was performed on blood. These receptors were taken from a man between 25 and 39 years old in good health.

The chain combines TRBV5-6 with TRBJ2-1; D not certain. Trimming took 0 bases from V and 1 from J, leaving 8 bases between them. Germline-derived CDR1 and CDR2 are SGHDT and YYEEEE. This CDR3 is 15 amino acids long. The CDR3 region is CASSLDPQSYNEQFF. The CDR3 DNA reads TGTGCCAGCAGCTTGGACCCTCAATCCTACAATGAGCAGTTCTTC.

This clonotype turned up a few times. The CDR3 nucleotides read TGCAGCGTCCAACGTCCCGGGATCCCGGACGAGCAGTACTTC. Translated: CSVQRPGIPDEQYF. The chain is built from TRBV29-1 and TRBJ2-7; the D gene is possibly TRBD2 (5 bases). The CDR3 extends over 14 amino acids. CDR1 SQVTM and CDR2 ANQGSEA come from the germline V gene. V gave up 6 bases and J gave up 5 bases, with 20 bases separating them.

This chain joins TRBV28 and TRBJ2-5, with D unclear. V lost 8 bases and J 1 base, leaving 11 bases between the germline ends. Germline CDR1 MDHEN, CDR2 SYDVKM. This CDR3 is 13 amino acids long. CDR3 sequence reads: CASSKGFQETQYF. For the CDR3, the DNA is TGTGCCAGCTCGAAGGGATTCCAAGAGACCCAGTACTTC.

V is TRBV6-2 or TRBV6-3 and J is TRBJ2-7; TRBD2 matches at 10 bases. In germline, CDR1 is MNHEY, CDR2 SVGEGT. The CDR3 is 15 residues long. V was pared by 2 bases and J by 4 bases, with 5 bases of the junction left unmatched. Here the CDR3 reads CASSYPASGGYEQYF. The CDR3 bases are TGTGCCAGCAGTTACCCGGCTAGCGGGGGTTACGAGCAGTACTTC.

The genes are TRBV4-1 and TRBJ1-1; no clear D. Trimming stripped 3 bases from V and 1 base from J, with 12 bases between. Germline CDR1 reads MGHRA; CDR2 reads YSYEKL. The CDR3 extends over 15 amino acids. The CDR3 here is CASSQAWEWNTEAFF. The CDR3 nucleotides read TGCGCCAGCAGCCAGGCCTGGGAGTGGAACACTGAAGCTTTCTTT.

The chain is built from TRBV20-1 and TRBJ1-6; TRBD1 might be the D (5 bases). This CDR3 spans 11 amino acids. The V gene's germline CDR1 is DFQATT and CDR2 SNEGSKA (reference sequence). The CDR3 region has the DNA TGCAGAGTCGGGGCTAATTCACCCCTCCACTTT. Translation: CRVGANSPLHF.

This clonotype was counted at least ten times. The V call is TRBV11-2, the J call TRBJ1-2; D perhaps matches TRBD1 (5 bases). V dropped 6 bases and J dropped 3 bases, with 11 bases sitting between them. This CDR3 is built from 13 residues. From germline, CDR1 is SGHAT and CDR2 FQNNGV. CDR3 protein: CASSPQGDYGYTF. As DNA, the CDR3 is TGTGCCAGCAGTCCCCAGGGTGACTATGGCTACACCTTC.

The rearrangement links TRBV10-3 to TRBJ1-1, with 8 bases fitting TRBD1. This CDR3 has 16 amino acids. After removal of 4 bases from V and 0 bases from J, the junction contained 7 bases not matched to a gene. Germline CDR1 reads ENHRY; CDR2 reads SYGVKD. CDR3 sequence (DNA): TGTGCCATCAGTGGGACCAGACAGGGGCTGAACACTGAAGCTTTCTTT. Amino acids: CAISGTRQGLNTEAFF.

This clonotype was seen only a few times. This rearrangement joins TRBV6-1 to TRBJ2-5; D ambiguous. V was clipped by 2 bases and J by 2 bases, with 12 bases between them. Germline V CDR1 and CDR2: MNHNS, SASEGT. The CDR3 runs to 15 residues. The CDR3: CASSEMSGTQETQYF. CDR3 DNA: TGTGCCAGCAGTGAAATGTCGGGTACACAAGAGACCCAGTACTTC.

The genes are TRBV25-1 and TRBJ2-7, with TRBD2 as a possible D gene (5 bases). CDR1 MGHDK and CDR2 SYGVNS come from the germline V gene. The CDR3 covers 12 residues. V lost 3 bases, J lost 4 bases, and 7 bases lay in between. CDR3 region: CASSDGEYEQYF. CDR3 in DNA: TGTGCCAGCAGTGATGGGGAGTACGAGCAGTACTTC.

In regard to this clonotype: A junction end diverges from the germline sequence, so it may reflect a read error. The chain couples TRBV25-1 to TRBJ2-3; D remains ambiguous. This CDR3 has 15 residues. CDR1 and CDR2 (germline): MGHDK, SYGVNS. CDR3 loop: CASSDVLRPPDTRYF. The CDR3 DNA reads as TGTGCCAGCAGTGATGTTCTCAGGCCCCCAGATACGCGGTATTTT. Together with reference TRBV25-1 and TRBJ2-3, the CDR3 gives the full variable domain: EADIYQTPRYLVIGTGKKITLECSQTMGHDKMYWYQQDPGMELHLIHYSYGVNSTEKGDLSSESTVSRIRTEHFPLTLESARPSHTSQYLCASSDVLRPPDTRYFGPGTRLTVL.

Comment on this clonotype: With a much larger clone just one base away, this may be a read error. V gene TRBV20-1 combines with J gene TRBJ2-1; D perhaps matches TRBD1 (5 bases). The CDR3 sequence is 15 residues long. Germline V gives CDR1 DFQATT, CDR2 SNEGSKA (reference sequence). CDR3 nucleotides: TGCAGTGTTAGAGATCAGTGGGGCCTTTACAATGAGCAGTTCTTC. It specifies CSVRDQWGLYNEQFF.

The gene calls are TRBV12-3 or TRBV12-4 and TRBJ2-3, with 13 positions matching TRBD2. V was clipped by 1 base and J by 5 bases; unmatched bases: 6. The CDR3 covers 17 residues. CDR3 DNA: TGTGCCAGCAGTTTAGGACTAGCGGGGGGACTTCAAGATACGCAGTATTTT. This encodes CASSLGLAGGLQDTQYF.

This clonotype was seen only a few times. The chain recombines TRBV29-1 with TRBJ2-3, with a possible D match to TRBD2 (5 bases). CDR3 length: 13 residues. V dropped 7 bases and J dropped 0 bases, with 11 bases sitting between them. In germline, CDR1 is SQVTM, CDR2 ANQGSEA. The CDR3 protein is CSGGAESTDTQYF. CDR3 coding DNA: TGCAGCGGCGGAGCGGAAAGCACAGATACGCAGTATTTT.

This clonotype was observed once. The V and J genes are TRBV21-1 and TRBJ2-7; the D segment call TRBD2 is taken from the table without a DNA check. TRBV21-1 is noted as a pseudogene. The length of the CDR3 is 16 residues. CDR3 nucleotides: TGTGCCAGCAGCAACATAAAGCGGGGGGGCCCCTACGAGCAGTACTTC. It specifies CASSNIKRGGPYEQYF.

The J gene is TRBJ2-1, the V gene TRBV5-1, with D possibly TRBD1 on 6 matching bases. The CDR3 runs 15 residues. CDR1 and CDR2 (germline): SGHRS, YFSETQ. V gave up 2 bases and J gave up 10 bases, with 19 bases separating them. CDR3 nucleotide sequence: TGCGCCAGCAGCTTACGGGACACGGTGAGCAAGGAGCAGTTCTTC. Translated, it gives CASSLRDTVSKEQFF.

This clonotype was recorded at least ten times. This chain links TRBV29-1 with TRBJ1-1; a weak D match, TRBD1 (6 bases). Trimming took 4 bases from V and 1 from J, leaving 10 bases between them. Looked up from germline, CDR1 is SQVTM and CDR2 is ANQGSEA. CDR3 length: 13 residues. The CDR3 sequence: CSVVRDTNTEAFF. CDR3 nucleotides: TGCAGCGTTGTCCGGGACACGAACACTGAAGCTTTCTTT. Complete variable domain (other parts from reference TRBV29-1 and TRBJ1-1): SAVISQKPSRDICQRGTSLTIQCQVDSQVTMMFWYRQQPGQSLTLIATANQGSEATYESGFVIDKFPISRPNLTFSTLTVSNMSPEDSSIYLCSVVRDTNTEAFFGQGTRLTVV.